This T cell receptor beta chain derives from a study of blood T cell repertoires in COVID-19. Some clones are missing from TCRdb's copy, which holds only in-frame ones; the method was immunoSEQ multiplex PCR. The sample contains about 36,000 clones, 65% to 75% of which appear only once. The CDR3 has 15 residues. Trimming removed 5 bases from V and 3 bases from J, with 17 bases in between. Germline V CDR1 and CDR2: SEHNR, FQNEAQ (reference sequence). J is TRBJ2-7 and V is TRBV7-9, with D possibly being TRBD2 (5 bases). The sequence derives from a man between 65 and 85 years old with COVID-19, enrolled during active disease. The sequenced material came from peripheral blood. CDR3 bases: TGTGCCAGCAGCCCGGAGGAGCGTACGCGCTACGAGCAGTACTTC. It translates to CASSPEERTRYEQYF.